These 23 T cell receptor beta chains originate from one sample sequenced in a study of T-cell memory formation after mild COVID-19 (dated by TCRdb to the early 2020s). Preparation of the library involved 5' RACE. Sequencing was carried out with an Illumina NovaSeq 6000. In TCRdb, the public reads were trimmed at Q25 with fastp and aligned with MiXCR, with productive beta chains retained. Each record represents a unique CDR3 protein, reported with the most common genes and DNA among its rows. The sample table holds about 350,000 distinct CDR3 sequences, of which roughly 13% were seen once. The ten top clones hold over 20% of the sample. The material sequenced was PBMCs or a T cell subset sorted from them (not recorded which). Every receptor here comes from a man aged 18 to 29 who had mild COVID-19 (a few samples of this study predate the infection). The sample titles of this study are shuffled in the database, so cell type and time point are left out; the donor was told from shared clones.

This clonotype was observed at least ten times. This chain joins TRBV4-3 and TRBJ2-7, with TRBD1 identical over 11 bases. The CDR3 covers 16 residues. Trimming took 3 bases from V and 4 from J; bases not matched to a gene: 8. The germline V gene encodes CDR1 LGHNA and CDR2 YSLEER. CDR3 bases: TGCGCCAGCAGCCAGGTCCCGGGACAGGGGGTTTACGAGCAGTACTTC. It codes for CASSQVPGQGVYEQYF.

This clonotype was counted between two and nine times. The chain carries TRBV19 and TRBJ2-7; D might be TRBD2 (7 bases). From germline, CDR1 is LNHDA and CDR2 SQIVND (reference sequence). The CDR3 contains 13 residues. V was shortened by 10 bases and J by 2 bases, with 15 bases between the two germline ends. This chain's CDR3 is CATNGGATYEQYF. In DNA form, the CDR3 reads TGTGCCACGAATGGGGGGGCGACCTACGAGCAGTACTTC.

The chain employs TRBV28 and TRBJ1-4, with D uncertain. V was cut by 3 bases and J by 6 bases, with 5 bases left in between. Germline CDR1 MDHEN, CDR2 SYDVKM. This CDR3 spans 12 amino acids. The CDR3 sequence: CASSLLDEKLFF. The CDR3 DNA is TGTGCCAGCAGTTTGCTTGATGAAAAACTGTTTTTT.

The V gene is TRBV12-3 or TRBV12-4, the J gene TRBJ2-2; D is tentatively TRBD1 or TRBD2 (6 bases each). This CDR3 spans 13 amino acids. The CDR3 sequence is CVTGGQNTGELFF. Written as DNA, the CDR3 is TGTGTCACCGGGGGACAGAACACCGGGGAGCTGTTTTTT.

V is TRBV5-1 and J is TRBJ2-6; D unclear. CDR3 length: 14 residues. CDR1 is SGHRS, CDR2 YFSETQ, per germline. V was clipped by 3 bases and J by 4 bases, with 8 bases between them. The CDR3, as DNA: TGCGCCAGCAGCTCCCTTCCCGGGGCCAACGTCCTGACTTTC. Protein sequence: CASSSLPGANVLTF.

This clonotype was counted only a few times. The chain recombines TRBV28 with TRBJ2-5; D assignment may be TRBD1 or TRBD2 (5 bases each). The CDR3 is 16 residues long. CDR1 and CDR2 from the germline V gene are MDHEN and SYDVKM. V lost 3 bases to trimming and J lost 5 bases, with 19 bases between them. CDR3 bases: TGTGCCAGCAGTTTCAGTGGTTCGGGGCCGGGGGAGACCCAGTACTTC. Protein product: CASSFSGSGPGETQYF.

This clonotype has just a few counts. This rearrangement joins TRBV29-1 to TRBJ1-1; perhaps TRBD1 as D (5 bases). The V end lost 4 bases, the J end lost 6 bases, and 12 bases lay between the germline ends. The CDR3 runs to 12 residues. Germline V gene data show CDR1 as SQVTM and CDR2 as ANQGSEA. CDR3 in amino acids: CSVGKDTPEAFF. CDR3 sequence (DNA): TGCAGCGTTGGGAAGGACACTCCTGAAGCTTTCTTT.

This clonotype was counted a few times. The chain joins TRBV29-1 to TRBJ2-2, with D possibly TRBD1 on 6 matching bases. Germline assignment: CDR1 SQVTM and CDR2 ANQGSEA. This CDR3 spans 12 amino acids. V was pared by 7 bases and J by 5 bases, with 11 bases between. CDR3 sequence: CSEDRRTGELFF. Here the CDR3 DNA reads TGCAGCGAAGACAGGCGAACCGGGGAGCTGTTTTTT.

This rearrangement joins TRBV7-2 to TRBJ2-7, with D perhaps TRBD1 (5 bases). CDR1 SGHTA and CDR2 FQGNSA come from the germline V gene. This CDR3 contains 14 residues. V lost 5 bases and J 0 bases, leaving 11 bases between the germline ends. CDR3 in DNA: TGTGCCAGCAGCCCCCAGGGCGGCTCCTACGAGCAGTACGTC. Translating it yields CASSPQGGSYEQYV.

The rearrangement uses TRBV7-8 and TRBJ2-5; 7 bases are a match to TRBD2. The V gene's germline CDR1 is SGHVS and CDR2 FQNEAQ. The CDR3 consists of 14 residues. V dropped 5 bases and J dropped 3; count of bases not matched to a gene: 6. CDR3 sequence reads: CASSLGTNKETQYF. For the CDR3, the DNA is TGTGCCAGCAGCCTAGGGACTAACAAAGAGACCCAGTACTTC.

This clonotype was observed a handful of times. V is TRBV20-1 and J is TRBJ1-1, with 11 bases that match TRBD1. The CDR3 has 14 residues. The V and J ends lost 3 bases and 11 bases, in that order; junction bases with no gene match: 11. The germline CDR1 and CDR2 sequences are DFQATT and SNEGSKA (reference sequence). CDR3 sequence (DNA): TGCAGTGCTAGGAGCGGACAGGGGGCGGGAAGCGCTTTCTTT. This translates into CSARSGQGAGSAFF.

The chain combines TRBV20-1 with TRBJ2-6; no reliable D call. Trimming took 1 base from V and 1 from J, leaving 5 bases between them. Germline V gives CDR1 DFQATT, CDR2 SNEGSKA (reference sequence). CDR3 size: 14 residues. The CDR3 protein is CSARAGSGANVLTF. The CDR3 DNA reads TGCAGTGCTAGAGCCGGTTCTGGGGCCAACGTCCTGACTTTC.

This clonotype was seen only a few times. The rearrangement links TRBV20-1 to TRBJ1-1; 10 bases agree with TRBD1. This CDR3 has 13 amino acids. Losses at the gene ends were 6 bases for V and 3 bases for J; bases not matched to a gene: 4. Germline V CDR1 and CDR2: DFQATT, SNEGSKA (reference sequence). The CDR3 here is CSARTGGYTEAFF. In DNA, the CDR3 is TGCAGTGCCAGGACAGGGGGGTACACTGAAGCTTTCTTT.

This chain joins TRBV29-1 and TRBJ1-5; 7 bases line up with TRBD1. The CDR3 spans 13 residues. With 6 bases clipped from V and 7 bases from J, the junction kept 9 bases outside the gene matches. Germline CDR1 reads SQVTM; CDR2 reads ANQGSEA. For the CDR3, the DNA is TGCAGCGTCCGATTGACAGGGAACCAGCCCCAGCATTTT. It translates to CSVRLTGNQPQHF. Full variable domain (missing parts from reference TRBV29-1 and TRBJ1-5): SAVISQKPSRDICQRGTSLTIQCQVDSQVTMMFWYRQQPGQSLTLIATANQGSEATYESGFVIDKFPISRPNLTFSTLTVSNMSPEDSSIYLCSVRLTGNQPQHFGDGTRLSIL.

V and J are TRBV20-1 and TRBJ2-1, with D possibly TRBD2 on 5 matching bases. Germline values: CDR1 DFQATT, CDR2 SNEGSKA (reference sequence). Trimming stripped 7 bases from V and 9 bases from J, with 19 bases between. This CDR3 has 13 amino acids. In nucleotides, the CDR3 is TGCAGTGGGAGACATCGCTATGAGGGTGAGCAGTTCTTC. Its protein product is CSGRHRYEGEQFF.

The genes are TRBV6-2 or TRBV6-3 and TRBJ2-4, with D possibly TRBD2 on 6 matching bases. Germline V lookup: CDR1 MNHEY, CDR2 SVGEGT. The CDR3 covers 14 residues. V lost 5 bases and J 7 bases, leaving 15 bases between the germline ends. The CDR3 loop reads CASSPVGGRNIQYF. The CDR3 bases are TGTGCCAGCAGTCCCGTTGGAGGGAGGAACATTCAGTACTTC.

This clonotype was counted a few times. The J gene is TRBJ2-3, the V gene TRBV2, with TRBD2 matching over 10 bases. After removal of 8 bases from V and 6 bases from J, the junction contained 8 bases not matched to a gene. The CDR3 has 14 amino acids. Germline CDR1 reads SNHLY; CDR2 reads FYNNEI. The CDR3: CASGLAVRSDTQYF. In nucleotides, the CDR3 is TGTGCCAGCGGACTAGCGGTGAGATCGGATACGCAGTATTTT.

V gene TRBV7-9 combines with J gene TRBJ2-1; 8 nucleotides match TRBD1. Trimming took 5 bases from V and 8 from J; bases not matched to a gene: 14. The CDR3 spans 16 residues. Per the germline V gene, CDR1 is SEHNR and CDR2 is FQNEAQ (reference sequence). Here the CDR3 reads CASSHARQGPKDEQFF. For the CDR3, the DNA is TGTGCCAGCAGCCACGCCCGACAGGGGCCGAAGGATGAGCAGTTCTTC. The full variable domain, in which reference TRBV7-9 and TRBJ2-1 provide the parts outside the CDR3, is DTGVSQNPRHKITKRGQNVTFRCDPISEHNRLYWYRQTLGQGPEFLTYFQNEAQLEKSRLLSDRFSAERPKGSFSTLEIQRTEQGDSAMYLCASSHARQGPKDEQFFGPGTRLTVL.

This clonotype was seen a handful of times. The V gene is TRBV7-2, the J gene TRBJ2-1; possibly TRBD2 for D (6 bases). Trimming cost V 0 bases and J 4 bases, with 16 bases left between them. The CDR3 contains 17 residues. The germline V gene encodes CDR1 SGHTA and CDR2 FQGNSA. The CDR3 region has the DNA TGTGCCAGCAGCTTAGCGATTGGAGGGGCAGGGTACAATGAGCAGTTCTTC. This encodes CASSLAIGGAGYNEQFF.

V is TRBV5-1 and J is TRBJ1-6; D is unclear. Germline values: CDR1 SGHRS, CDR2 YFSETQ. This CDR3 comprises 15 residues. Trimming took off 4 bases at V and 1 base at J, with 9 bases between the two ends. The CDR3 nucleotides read TGCGCCAGCAGCGTGTCGGAGTCCTATAATTCACCCCTCCACTTT. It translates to CASSVSESYNSPLHF.

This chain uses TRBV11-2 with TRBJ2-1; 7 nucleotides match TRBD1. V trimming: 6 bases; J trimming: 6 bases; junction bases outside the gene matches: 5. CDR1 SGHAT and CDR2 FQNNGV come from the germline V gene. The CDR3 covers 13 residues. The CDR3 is CASRQGSGNEQFF. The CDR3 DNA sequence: TGTGCCAGCAGACAGGGGTCCGGCAATGAGCAGTTCTTC.

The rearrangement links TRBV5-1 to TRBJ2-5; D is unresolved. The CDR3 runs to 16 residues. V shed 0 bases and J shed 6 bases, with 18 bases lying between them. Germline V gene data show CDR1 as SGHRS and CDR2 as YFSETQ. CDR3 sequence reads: CASSLVTPLVVKTQYF. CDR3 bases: TGCGCCAGCAGCTTGGTTACGCCCTTGGTTGTTAAGACCCAGTACTTC.

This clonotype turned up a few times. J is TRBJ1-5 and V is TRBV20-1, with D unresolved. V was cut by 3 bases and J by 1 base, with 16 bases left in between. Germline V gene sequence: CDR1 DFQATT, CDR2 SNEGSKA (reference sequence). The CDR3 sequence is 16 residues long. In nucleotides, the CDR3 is TGCAGTGCTAGCGGGAGCTTCTGGAAGAGCAATCAGCCCCAGCATTTT. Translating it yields CSASGSFWKSNQPQHF.